The 24 T cell receptor beta chains below all came from one sample that was sequenced in a study of neurological immune-mediated disorders (dated by TCRdb to the late 2010s). Libraries were constructed by 5' RACE. This sample was sequenced with an Illumina HiSeq 2500. TCRdb reanalyzed the raw reads on its own, using fastp at Q25 for trimming and MiXCR for clone calling, and kept in-frame beta chains. One record per CDR3 amino acid sequence lists the most common genes and DNA. Counted in this sample were roughly 60,000 distinct CDR3 sequences; 3.5% of them appeared once. The ten largest clonotypes hold approximately 3.1% of the sample. Input material: PBMCs. The receptors stem from a woman aged 30 to 39 with multiple sclerosis.

Ten or more counts support this clonotype. V is TRBV10-3 and J is TRBJ1-1; possible D gene TRBD1, 5 bases. In germline, CDR1 is ENHRY, CDR2 SYGVKD. This CDR3 is built from 13 residues. The V gene lost 11 bases and the J gene lost 4 bases, with 17 bases spanning the gap. The CDR3 here is CAAGQGGGTEAFF. The CDR3 nucleotides read TGTGCCGCCGGCCAGGGCGGAGGCACTGAAGCTTTCTTT.

This clonotype was counted at least ten times. The chain links TRBV14 to TRBJ1-2; D ambiguous. Germline V lookup: CDR1 SGHDN, CDR2 FVKESK. CDR3 size: 13 residues. V lost 1 base and J 3 bases, leaving 6 bases between the germline ends. As DNA, the CDR3 is TGTGCCAGCAGCCAAGTTGGCTACTATGGCTACACCTTC. It is translated as CASSQVGYYGYTF.

The chain combines TRBV19 with TRBJ1-1; D possibly corresponds to TRBD1 (6 bases). V was shortened by 2 bases and J by 5 bases, with 15 bases between the two germline ends. The CDR3 extends over 15 amino acids. Germline V gene sequence: CDR1 LNHDA, CDR2 SQIVND (reference sequence). The CDR3, as DNA: TGTGCCAGTAGTATATACAGGGACGGGGGAACTGAAGCTTTCTTT. Encoded protein: CASSIYRDGGTEAFF.

This clonotype was seen ten or more times. The chain has TRBV7-8 and TRBJ2-5; no clear D gene. The V and J ends lost 5 bases and 0 bases respectively, with 13 bases between them. This CDR3 has 15 amino acids. Germline CDR1 is SGHVS and CDR2 is FQNEAQ. CDR3 DNA sequence: TGTGCCAGCAGCCCCAGCTCACCGTACCAAGAGACCCAGTACTTC. Translation gives CASSPSSPYQETQYF.

At least ten counts were recorded for this clonotype. This sequence joins TRBV29-1 and TRBJ2-7; a possible D gene is TRBD1 (6 bases). The CDR3 extends over 12 amino acids. V was shortened by 0 bases and J by 7 bases, with 10 bases between the two germline ends. The germline V gene has CDR1 SQVTM and CDR2 ANQGSEA. The CDR3 is CSVEEGAGEQYF. CDR3 coding DNA: TGCAGCGTTGAAGAGGGGGCTGGAGAGCAGTACTTC.

In this sample, this clonotype turned up many times. The chain combines TRBV4-3 with TRBJ1-4; D possibly corresponds to TRBD1 (6 bases). The CDR3 totals 15 residues. CDR1 and CDR2 from the germline V gene are LGHNA and YSLEER. V was cut by 0 bases and J by 7 bases, with 12 bases left in between. The CDR3 DNA reads as TGCGCCAGCAGCCAAGATCTGACAGGTCCTGAAAAACTGTTTTTT. Translation: CASSQDLTGPEKLFF.

In this sample, this clonotype turned up many times. This chain joins TRBV20-1 and TRBJ2-3; the D gene is possibly TRBD1 (7 bases). The V gene's germline CDR1 is DFQATT and CDR2 SNEGSKA (reference sequence). The CDR3 loop spans 14 amino acids. V lost 4 bases and J 8 bases, leaving 19 bases between the germline ends. Written as DNA, the CDR3 is TGCAGTGCTATCCACAGGGGTGGAGGGGGTACGCAGTATTTT. This translates into CSAIHRGGGGTQYF.

There are many counts of this clonotype. This sequence may be a read error, since a much larger clone differs from it by one base. The chain is built from TRBV20-1 and TRBJ2-7; weak D call: TRBD1 (6 bases). The ends were cut back, 0 bases at V and 7 bases at J, with 19 bases in the middle. CDR1 is DFQATT and CDR2 is SNEGSKA in the germline V gene (reference sequence). The CDR3 is 15 amino acids. CDR3 loop: CSARDIQGPREEQYF. The CDR3 coding sequence is TGCAGTGCTAGAGATATTCAGGGGCCCAGGGAAGAGCAGTACTTC.

This clonotype has ten or more counts. The V gene is TRBV4-3, the J gene TRBJ2-7, with 8 bases aligning to TRBD1. CDR1 and CDR2 (germline): LGHNA, YSLEER. This CDR3 is 15 amino acids long. Unmatched junction bases numbered 5, after V lost 2 bases and J lost 2 bases. CDR3 in amino acids: CASSQTGTGPYEQYF. The CDR3 DNA sequence: TGCGCCAGCAGCCAAACCGGGACAGGTCCCTACGAGCAGTACTTC.

A few counts support this clonotype. A much larger clone sits a single nucleotide away, making a read error possible. This chain joins TRBV7-9 and TRBJ2-4; D might be TRBD2 (6 bases). Trimming removed 7 bases from V and 9 bases from J, with 13 bases in between. The CDR3 is made up of 12 amino acids. Looked up from germline, CDR1 is SEHNR and CDR2 is FQNEAQ (reference sequence). The CDR3 bases are TGTGCCAGCAACAACCAGGGACTCATTCAGTACTTC. It encodes CASNNQGLIQYF.

In its sample, this clonotype was seen many times. The rearrangement uses TRBV6-5 and TRBJ2-5; 7 bases map to TRBD1. The CDR3 is 15 amino acids. After removal of 0 bases from V and 4 bases from J, the junction contained 5 bases not matched to a gene. Per the germline V gene, CDR1 is MNHEY and CDR2 is SVGAGI. The DNA for the CDR3 is TGTGCCAGCAGTTACTCGTCCAGGGGGTCAGAGACCCAGTACTTC. Protein: CASSYSSRGSETQYF.

This clonotype appeared many times. The J gene is TRBJ2-7, the V gene TRBV10-3; D ambiguous. V lost 4 bases to trimming and J lost 2 bases, with 9 bases between them. This CDR3 is built from 13 residues. The germline V gene encodes CDR1 ENHRY and CDR2 SYGVKD. CDR3 amino acids: CAISVGVTYEQYF. The CDR3 coding sequence is TGTGCCATCAGTGTTGGGGTAACCTACGAGCAGTACTTC.

This clonotype showed up just a few times. The genes are TRBV5-1 and TRBJ2-2, with 9 bases matching TRBD2. CDR1 and CDR2 (germline): SGHRS, YFSETQ. The CDR3 loop spans 17 amino acids. With 4 bases clipped from V and 6 bases from J, the junction kept 13 bases outside the gene matches. The CDR3 DNA follows: TGCGCCAGCAGCCCAGGACTAGCGTTTGTAGGGGCCGGGGAGCTGTTTTTT. Translation: CASSPGLAFVGAGELFF.

This clonotype was picked up many times. The CDR3 region is CASSAAGEKVETQYF. The CDR3, as DNA: TGCGCCAGCAGCGCGGCGGGAGAAAAAGTGGAGACCCAGTACTTC. The chain combines TRBV5-1 with TRBJ2-5, with 7 bases lining up with TRBD2. The germline gives CDR1 SGHRS, CDR2 YFSETQ. J gave up 5 bases and V 4 bases, and 11 bases lay outside the gene matches. This CDR3 spans 15 amino acids.

This clonotype has a count of ten or more. This sequence joins TRBV12-3 or TRBV12-4 and TRBJ1-2, with 12 bases matching TRBD1. This CDR3 has 16 amino acids. Germline trimming cut 4 bases from V and 6 bases from J; bases unmatched to any gene: 9. This chain's CDR3 is CASSWDRGRLVNGYTF. DNA for the CDR3: TGTGCCAGCAGTTGGGACAGGGGGCGTCTAGTGAATGGCTACACCTTC.

This clonotype was observed many times. This CDR3 reads CASSNQGRSEKLFF. CDR3 nucleotides: TGTGCCAGCAGTAATCAGGGAAGGAGCGAAAAACTGTTTTTT. The chain links TRBV27 to TRBJ1-4; perhaps TRBD1 as D (5 bases). V dropped 5 bases and J dropped 8 bases, with 15 bases sitting between them. Germline loops: CDR1 MNHEY, CDR2 SMNVEV (reference sequence). The CDR3 has 14 amino acids. The variable domain in full, completed from reference TRBV27 and TRBJ1-4, reads EAQVTQNPRYLITVTGKKLTVTCSQNMNHEYMSWYRQDPGLGLRQIYYSMNVEVTDKGDVPEGYKVSRKEKRNFPLILESPSPNQTSLYFCASSNQGRSEKLFFGSGTQLSVL.

This clonotype was seen many times. This chain uses TRBV18 with TRBJ2-3; D may be TRBD1 or TRBD2 (5 bases each). The ends were cut back, 3 bases at V and 2 bases at J, with 12 bases in the middle. The CDR3 loop spans 15 amino acids. The V gene's germline CDR1 is KGHSH and CDR2 LQKENI. CDR3 in DNA: TGTGCCAGCTCACCTACGAGGGGTACCACAGATACGCAGTATTTT. It codes for CASSPTRGTTDTQYF.

The count of this clonotype is one. This clone may be a read error of a much larger clone one base away. The chain carries TRBV10-3 and TRBJ1-1; D ambiguous. Germline V CDR1 and CDR2: ENHRY, SYGVKD. Trimming cost V 4 bases and J 1 base, with 10 bases left between them. The CDR3 extends over 14 amino acids. The CDR3 loop is CAISVSNPNTEAFF. In DNA form, the CDR3 reads TGTGCCATCAGTGTAAGTAATCCGAACACTGAAGCTTTCTTT.

This clonotype was detected many times. The chain has TRBV5-5 and TRBJ2-5; D possibly corresponds to TRBD2 (5 bases). The germline CDR1 and CDR2 sequences are SGHKS and YYEKEE (reference sequence). CDR3 length: 15 residues. Deletions cut 5 bases from V and 7 bases from J, with 21 bases between. The CDR3 region has the DNA TGTGCCAGCAGACAAGGGAGATCGATGTCAGGGACCCAGTACTTC. Protein sequence: CASRQGRSMSGTQYF.

This clonotype showed up many times. The rearrangement uses TRBV20-1 and TRBJ1-3; TRBD1 might be the D (6 bases). This CDR3 comprises 14 residues. Germline-derived CDR1 and CDR2 are DFQATT and SNEGSKA (reference sequence). The ends were cut back, 0 bases at V and 6 bases at J, with 12 bases in the middle. CDR3 bases: TGCAGTGCTAGAGATCGGGGGGGCCTAAACACCATATATTTT. Amino acids: CSARDRGGLNTIYF.

This clonotype was counted ten times or more. The chain recombines TRBV29-1 with TRBJ2-7; 8 bases fit TRBD1. Germline V gene sequence: CDR1 SQVTM, CDR2 ANQGSEA. CDR3 length equals 12 residues. J gave up 9 bases and V 4 bases, and 8 bases lay outside the gene matches. The CDR3 here is CSVAQGAHGQYF. Written as DNA, the CDR3 is TGCAGCGTTGCTCAGGGGGCTCATGGGCAGTACTTC.

This clonotype was observed at least ten times. The rearrangement joins TRBV5-6 to TRBJ2-1; D gene uncertain. The ends were cut back, 2 bases at V and 8 bases at J, with 8 bases in the middle. The germline CDR1 and CDR2 sequences are SGHDT and YYEEEE. The CDR3 extends over 12 amino acids. CDR3 residues: CASSFVIDEQFF. The CDR3 DNA reads TGTGCCAGCAGCTTCGTGATTGATGAGCAGTTCTTC.

This clonotype was observed at least ten times. The V and J genes are TRBV7-6 and TRBJ2-5; D not certain. Trimming stripped 5 bases from V and 0 bases from J, with 13 bases between. The germline gives CDR1 SGHVS, CDR2 FNYEAQ. The CDR3 has 15 amino acids. The DNA of the CDR3 is TGTGCCAGCAGCCGAATAGGCGAAGACCAAGAGACCCAGTACTTC. Amino acid sequence: CASSRIGEDQETQYF.

In its sample, this clonotype was seen many times. This chain joins TRBV7-9 and TRBJ2-1, with 13 bases that match TRBD2. Germline V gene data show CDR1 as SEHNR and CDR2 as FQNEAQ (reference sequence). The CDR3 loop spans 14 amino acids. V shed 8 bases and J 6 bases; nucleotides not matched to a gene: 4. The DNA of the CDR3 is TGTGCCAGCGCCCGGACTAGCGGGAGCAATGAGCAGTTCTTC. Its translation: CASARTSGSNEQFF. Drawing the rest from reference TRBV7-9 and TRBJ2-1, the complete variable domain is DTGVSQNPRHKITKRGQNVTFRCDPISEHNRLYWYRQTLGQGPEFLTYFQNEAQLEKSRLLSDRFSAERPKGSFSTLEIQRTEQGDSAMYLCASARTSGSNEQFFGPGTRLTVL.